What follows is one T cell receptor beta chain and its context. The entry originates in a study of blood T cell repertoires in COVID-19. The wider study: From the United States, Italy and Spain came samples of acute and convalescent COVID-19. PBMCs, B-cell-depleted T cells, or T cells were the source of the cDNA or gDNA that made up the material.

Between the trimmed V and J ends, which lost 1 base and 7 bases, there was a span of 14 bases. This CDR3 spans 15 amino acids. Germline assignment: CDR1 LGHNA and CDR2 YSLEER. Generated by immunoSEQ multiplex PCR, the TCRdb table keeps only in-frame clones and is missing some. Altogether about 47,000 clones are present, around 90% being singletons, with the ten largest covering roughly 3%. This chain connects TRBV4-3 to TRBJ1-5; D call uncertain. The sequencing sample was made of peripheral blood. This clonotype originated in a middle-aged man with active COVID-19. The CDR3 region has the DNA TGCGCCAGCAGCCAAGGACTGCAAGTGCGGCAGCCCCAGCATTTT. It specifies CASSQGLQVRQPQHF.